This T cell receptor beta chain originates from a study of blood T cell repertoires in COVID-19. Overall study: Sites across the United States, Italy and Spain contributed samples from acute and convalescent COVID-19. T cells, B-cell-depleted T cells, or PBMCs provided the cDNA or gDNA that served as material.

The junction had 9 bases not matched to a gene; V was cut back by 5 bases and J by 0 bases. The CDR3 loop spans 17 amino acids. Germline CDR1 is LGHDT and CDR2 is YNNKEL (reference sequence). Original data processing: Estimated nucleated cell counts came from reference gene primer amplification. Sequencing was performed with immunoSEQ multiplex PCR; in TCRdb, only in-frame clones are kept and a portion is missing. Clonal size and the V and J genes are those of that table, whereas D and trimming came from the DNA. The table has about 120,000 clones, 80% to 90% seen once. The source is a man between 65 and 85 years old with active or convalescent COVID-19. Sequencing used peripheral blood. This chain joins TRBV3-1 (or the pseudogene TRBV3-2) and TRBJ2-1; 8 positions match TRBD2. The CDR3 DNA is TGTGCCAGCAGCTCACCGGGACTAGGGAGCTCCTACAATGAGCAGTTCTTC. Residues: CASSSPGLGSSYNEQFF.